This T cell receptor (beta chain) was captured in a study of OX40 agonist ivuxolimab in advanced cancers. Study-wide background: Cohort: 82.7% men, mean age about 60, aged about 20 to 79.

This table comes from immunoSEQ multiplex PCR, and its TCRdb copy is limited to in-frame clones, with some not included. Of roughly 67,000 clones in the sample, 82% were seen once. Prior autoimmune disease or systemic immunosuppression barred patients. The CDR3 totals 15 residues. The germline V and J ends were trimmed by 3 bases and 7 bases, with 13 bases remaining between them. Germline CDR1 and CDR2: MGHRA and YSYEKL. The gene calls are TRBV4-1 and TRBJ1-6; a possible D gene is TRBD1 (5 bases). Here the sequenced sample was CD4+ or CD8+ T cells sorted from blood, taken in a trial of the OX40 agonist ivuxolimab. This TCR was recovered from an adult with an advanced solid tumor such as melanoma, head and neck, liver or kidney cancer. The CDR3 bases are TGCGCCAGCAGCCAGGGACCGGGGCAGAATTCACCCCTCCACTTT. Its protein product is CASSQGPGQNSPLHF.